The clone carrying this TCR beta chain was observed a few times. This record comes from a study of blood T cell repertoires in COVID-19. For the study at large: Donors in the United States, Italy and Spain gave samples during acute or convalescent COVID-19. T cells, B-cell-depleted T cells, or PBMCs supplied cDNA or gDNA.

In the original processing: By means of reference gene primer amplification, nucleated cell counts were estimated. Here immunoSEQ multiplex PCR was the method, and the copy in TCRdb shows in-frame clones only, minus some. V, J and clone size derive from that table, while D and trimming were established from the DNA sequence. The sample carries under 140,000 clones, about 80% recorded once. This TCR was recovered from a woman older than 75 with acute or convalescent COVID-19. Sequencing used peripheral blood.

This CDR3 is CAISESSGGPNEKLFF. Written as DNA, the CDR3 is TGTGCCATCAGTGAGTCGTCGGGAGGGCCCAATGAAAAACTGTTTTTT. The V call is TRBV10-3, the J call TRBJ1-4, with D unclear. The CDR3 runs 16 residues. In germline, CDR1 is ENHRY, CDR2 SYGVKD. V was trimmed by 0 bases and J by 5 bases, leaving 13 bases between them.